This T cell receptor (beta chain) came from a study of blood T cells in healthy people across ages (dated by TCRdb to between 2015 and 2017). For context, the study as a whole: In model experiments, template switching captured about one uniquely barcoded TCR beta cDNA molecule for every two T cells. To track age-related changes in TCR beta repertoire diversity, the study relied on deep sequencing normalized with unique cDNA molecular identifiers. The donors were divided into four age groups: young (average around 16 years), middle-aged (approximately 39), aged (about 60) and long-lived (about 90). Two additional independent replicas of 1 million unique cDNA reads from the same blood draw were analyzed for two donors (one aged 18 to 29 and one aged 80 or older). Donors of different ages were randomly distributed across sequencing lanes to avoid experimental bias.

Overall study results and their limits: A strong correlation was found between observed TCR beta diversity and the percentage of naive T cells measured by flow cytometry. The CMV infection status of donors was not known, potentially confounding age-related changes in expanded clonotypes. Bulk unsorted PBMC profiling prevented conclusive comparison of naive and antigen-experienced compartments. Total diversity estimates from one million sequenced T cells were considered lower bounds and underestimates. Observed TCR beta diversity per million T cells fell roughly linearly with age, and a significant reduction was already apparent by age about 43. Compared with the aged group, more naive CD4+ T cells, fewer expanded clones and increased TCR diversity were shown by the long-lived group, suggesting age selection.

In the case of this clonotype: Its antigen is not yet known. Base qualities are not recorded, but no much larger clone differs from it by a single base.

The method behind the library was 5' RACE. The sequencer listed for this sample is Illumina HiSeq 2500. A second roughly 6 to 12 cycle PCR used a sample-barcoded 5' primer and a J-beta primer mix. A template-switch 5' adaptor carrying 12 random nucleotides introduced a unique molecular identifier onto each TCR beta cDNA molecule. Each sample yielded at least 2.5 million CDR3-containing paired-end reads. The Mint cDNA synthesis kit, primed by a TRBC-specific oligonucleotide, was used to synthesize first-strand cDNA from all RNA. All cDNA was treated with uracil-DNA glycosylase and then went through a first 18-cycle PCR with the universal primers M1SS and BC2_uni_R. The original methods were these. For normalization, 1 million high-quality reads were randomly selected from each sample, with every read carrying a distinct molecular identifier. Instead of being binned into consensus sequences, reads that shared molecular identifiers were thrown out. MiTCR, run with a Q25 quality threshold and the strictest error-elimination algorithm, handled CDR3 identification, clonotype clustering and error correction. A nonparametric unseen species model with Euler transformation was used to estimate a lower bound on total TCR beta diversity. In TCRdb, the public reads were trimmed at Q25 with fastp and aligned with MiXCR, with productive beta chains retained. Each entry is one CDR3 protein sequence, shown with its most common DNA and genes. What appears here as the V and J calls and clone size reflects TCRdb's work, not the paper's. Within this sample are approximately 800,000 distinct CDR3 sequences, with less than 70% of them counted one time only. Clones ranked in the top ten supply approximately 40% of the sample.

From cysteine to phenylalanine, the CDR3 is 13 amino acids long. Here the CDR3 DNA is all that survives: 39 bases in frame from base 1. The junction carries 11 bases between V and J, which are trimmed by 1 base and 9 bases respectively. CDR1 and CDR2 were assigned from the germline V gene (reference sequence) as SGHKS and YYEKEE. The donors were under 40 Caucasian individuals from Russia, aged roughly 6 to 100 years, who were systemically healthy. Each donor gave ten milliliters of peripheral blood, drawn into EDTA-treated Vacutainer tubes. Ficoll-Paque density-gradient centrifugation was used to isolate PBMCs, with at least 7 million per sample. Trizol reagent was used to extract total RNA from PBMCs, with at least 6 micrograms per sample. For every donor, an aliquot of PBMCs went through flow cytometry to measure the percentages of naive CD45RAhigh/CD27high T cells.

The sequenced sample consisted of blood. The V and J genes are TRBV5-5 and TRBJ2-4; perhaps TRBD1 is the D gene, with 5 bases matching. This clonotype was sampled from an elderly man in good health. The CDR3 reads CASSLRGVSIQYF. The sequenced DNA: TGTGCCAGCAGCTTGAGGGGTGTGAGCATTCAGTACTTC.